The text below deals with one T cell receptor beta chain. The CDR3 is 16 residues long. This entry belongs to a study of OX40 agonist ivuxolimab in advanced cancers. TCRdb's table, derived via immunoSEQ multiplex PCR, lists solely in-frame clones and lacks some. There are 45,000 to 65,000 clones in the sample; about 81% occur only once, and 0.69% lies in the top ten. The origin of this receptor is an adult with an advanced solid tumor such as melanoma, head and neck, liver or kidney cancer. The sequencing used CD4+ or CD8+ T cells sorted from blood, collected in a trial of the OX40 agonist ivuxolimab. This chain links TRBV12-1 with TRBJ2-5. TRBV12-1 is an annotated pseudogene. The CDR3 spells CASSFASTADCGTQYF. The CDR3 DNA sequence: TGTGCCAGCAGCTTTGCGTCGACCGCAGATTGTGGGACCCAGTACTTC.